This TCR beta chain was sequenced during a study of lymphopenia after photon versus proton radiotherapy. The CDR3 length is 16 residues. Trimming took 1 base from V and 0 from J, leaving 10 bases between them. Germline V gene lookup returns CDR1 SGHTA and CDR2 FQGNSA. Only in-frame clones appear in the TCRdb table, and some are missing; sequencing was by immunoSEQ multiplex PCR. The sample includes about 160,000 clones, less than 90% of them seen just once. The source of this sequence is a man in his forties or fifties with gastric cancer. The sample in question was peripheral blood, obtained from a patient treated with photon-based radiotherapy. This chain uses TRBV7-2 with TRBJ1-3, with no clear D. CDR3 DNA sequence: TGTGCCAGCAGCTTAGGGCCGGTGAGCTCTGGAAACACCATATATTTT. This codes for CASSLGPVSSGNTIYF.